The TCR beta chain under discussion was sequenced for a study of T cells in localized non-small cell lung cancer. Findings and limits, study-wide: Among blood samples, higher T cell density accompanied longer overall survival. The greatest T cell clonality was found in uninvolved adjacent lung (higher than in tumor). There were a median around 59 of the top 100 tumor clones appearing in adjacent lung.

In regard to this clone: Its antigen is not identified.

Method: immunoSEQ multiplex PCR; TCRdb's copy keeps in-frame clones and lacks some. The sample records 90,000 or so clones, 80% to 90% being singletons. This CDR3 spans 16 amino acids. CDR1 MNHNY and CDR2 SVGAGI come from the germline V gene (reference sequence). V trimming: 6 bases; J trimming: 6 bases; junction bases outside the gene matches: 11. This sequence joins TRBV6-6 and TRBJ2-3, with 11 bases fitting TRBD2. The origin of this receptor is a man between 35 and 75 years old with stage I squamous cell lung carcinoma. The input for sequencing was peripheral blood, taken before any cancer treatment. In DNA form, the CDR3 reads TGTGCCAGCAGAATGCTGGGGGCTAGCGGGGGGGATACGCAGTATTTT. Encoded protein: CASRMLGASGGDTQYF.